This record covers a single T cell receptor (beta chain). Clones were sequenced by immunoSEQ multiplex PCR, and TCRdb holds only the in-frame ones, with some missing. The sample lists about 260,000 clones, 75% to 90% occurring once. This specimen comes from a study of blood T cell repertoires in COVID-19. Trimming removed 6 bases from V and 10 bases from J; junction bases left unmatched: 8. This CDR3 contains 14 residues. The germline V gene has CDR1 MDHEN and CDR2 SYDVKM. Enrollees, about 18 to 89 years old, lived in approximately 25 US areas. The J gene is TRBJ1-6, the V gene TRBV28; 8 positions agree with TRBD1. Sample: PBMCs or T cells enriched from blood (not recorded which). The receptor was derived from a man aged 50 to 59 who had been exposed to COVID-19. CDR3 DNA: TGTGCCAGCAGACAGGGACAGGTCACATCACCCCTCCACTTT. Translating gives CASRQGQVTSPLHF. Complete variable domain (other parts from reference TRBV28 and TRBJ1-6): DVKVTQSSRYLVKRTGEKVFLECVQDMDHENMFWYRQDPGLGLRLIYFSYDVKMKEKGDIPEGYSVSREKKERFSLILESASTNQTSMYLCASRQGQVTSPLHFGNGTRLTVT.